These 16 T cell receptor beta chains share one sample of origin, sequenced in a study of T cells in Graves' hyperthyroidism and ophthalmopathy (dated by TCRdb to the late 2010s). Libraries were constructed by multiplex PCR. The sequencing machine was an Illumina HiSeq 2000. The TCR beta CDR3 regions were amplified from the RNA transcripts. A first-round RT-PCR of the TCR CDR3 used the HTBI primer set with the Qiagen OneStep RT-PCR kit. TCRdb took the public reads, trimmed them with fastp at Q25, ran MiXCR for clone calling and kept in-frame beta chains. Identical CDR3 proteins give one entry, which carries the most common genes and DNA. The sample table shows some 550,000 distinct CDR3 sequences, and approximately 16% are seen once. The ten largest clones capture around 3.5% of the sample. The sequenced sample was blood. The source of these receptors is a woman in her forties with Graves' ophthalmopathy.

This clonotype was found a few times. V is TRBV6-1 and J is TRBJ1-3; D uncertain. The CDR3 consists of 12 residues. Germline lookup yields CDR1 MNHNS and CDR2 SASEGT. Deletions cut 8 bases from V and 2 bases from J, with 7 bases between. CDR3 residues: CASPSTGNTIYF. The CDR3 coding sequence is TGTGCCAGCCCAAGCACTGGAAACACCATATATTTT.

This rearrangement joins TRBV20-1 to TRBJ1-1; D unclear. The V gene's germline CDR1 is DFQATT and CDR2 SNEGSKA (reference sequence). Trimming removed 3 bases from V and 1 base from J, with 9 bases in between. The CDR3 sequence is 13 residues long. CDR3 DNA sequence: TGCAGTGCTAGCCGCCAGTCGAACACTGAAGCTTTCTTT. It encodes CSASRQSNTEAFF.

The J gene is TRBJ2-3, the V gene TRBV7-9; possibly TRBD2 for D (6 bases). This CDR3 contains 13 residues. The germline CDR1 and CDR2 sequences are SEHNR and FQNEAQ (reference sequence). Trimming took off 5 bases at V and 5 bases at J, with 11 bases between the two ends. CDR3 in amino acids: CASSPGLEDTQYF. CDR3 in DNA: TGTGCCAGCAGCCCGGGACTTGAAGATACGCAGTATTTT.

This clonotype was observed many times. The chain uses TRBV12-3 or TRBV12-4 and TRBJ2-5, with D unclear. CDR3 length: 13 amino acids. Trimming removed 3 bases at V and 5 bases at J, with 10 bases between. This chain's CDR3 is CASSFPLRETQYF. The CDR3 DNA reads as TGTGCCAGCAGTTTCCCCCTTCGCGAGACCCAGTACTTC.

There are many counts of this clonotype. The J gene is TRBJ1-6, the V gene TRBV28, with a possible D match to TRBD1 (5 bases). V shed 7 bases and J shed 9 bases, with 16 bases lying between them. This CDR3 comprises 14 residues. Germline CDR1 and CDR2: MDHEN and SYDVKM. CDR3 residues: CASKSGTRFSPLHF. The CDR3 nucleotides are TGTGCCAGCAAATCCGGGACTAGGTTTTCACCCCTCCACTTT.

This clonotype was seen more than once but under ten times. The V call is TRBV25-1, the J call TRBJ2-5; 9 bases line up with TRBD2. The trim removed 3 bases at V and 6 bases at J, leaving 8 bases unmatched. CDR3 size: 15 residues. The germline V gene has CDR1 MGHDK and CDR2 SYGVNS. The CDR3 DNA reads as TGTGCCAGCAGTGATGTTAGCGGGGGAGGGCAGACCCAGTACTTC. Encoded protein: CASSDVSGGGQTQYF. Full variable domain (remainder filled in from reference TRBV25-1 and TRBJ2-5): EADIYQTPRYLVIGTGKKITLECSQTMGHDKMYWYQQDPGMELHLIHYSYGVNSTEKGDLSSESTVSRIRTEHFPLTLESARPSHTSQYLCASSDVSGGGQTQYFGPGTRLLVL.

In this sample, this clonotype turned up many times. The rearrangement joins TRBV2 to TRBJ2-1; TRBD1 might be the D (6 bases). Looked up from germline, CDR1 is SNHLY and CDR2 is FYNNEI. The length of the CDR3 is 16 residues. The V and J ends lost 5 bases and 4 bases respectively, with 18 bases between them. CDR3 in amino acids: CASSPGTVGAYNEQFF. CDR3 bases: TGTGCCAGCAGTCCCGGGACCGTGGGGGCGTACAATGAGCAGTTCTTC.

The chain joins TRBV9 to TRBJ2-3; D remains ambiguous. V shed 4 bases and J shed 2 bases, with 14 bases lying between them. This CDR3 is 15 amino acids long. The V gene's germline CDR1 is SGDLS and CDR2 YYNGEE. CDR3 protein: CASSKRTHPTDTQYF. CDR3 DNA sequence: TGTGCCAGCAGCAAACGGACCCATCCCACAGATACGCAGTATTTT.

This chain uses TRBV6-2 or TRBV6-3 with TRBJ2-2; 9 bases map to TRBD1. J gave up 7 bases and V 5 bases, and 8 bases lay outside the gene matches. The length of the CDR3 is 15 residues. Germline CDR1 and CDR2: MNHEY and SVGEGT. CDR3 residues: CASSGDRVRGGELFF. The CDR3 bases are TGTGCCAGCAGTGGGGACAGGGTCAGAGGCGGGGAGCTGTTTTTT.

This clonotype was detected a few times. The chain joins TRBV6-1 to TRBJ1-1, with D possibly being TRBD1 (5 bases). CDR3 length: 13 amino acids. V lost 6 bases and J 7 bases, leaving 15 bases between the germline ends. CDR1 is MNHNS, CDR2 SASEGT, per germline. As DNA, the CDR3 is TGTGCCAGCAGCAAACGGGGGGGATATGAAGCTTTCTTT. The encoded protein is CASSKRGGYEAFF.

Many counts were recorded for this clonotype. This rearrangement joins TRBV5-1 to TRBJ2-5; D unclear. The CDR3 loop spans 14 amino acids. V shed 0 bases and J shed 4 bases, with 10 bases lying between them. The germline gives CDR1 SGHRS, CDR2 YFSETQ. CDR3 protein: CASSLVGPGETQYF. The CDR3, as DNA: TGCGCCAGCAGCTTGGTAGGACCCGGAGAGACCCAGTACTTC.

The J gene is TRBJ2-1, the V gene TRBV6-6; 9 nucleotides line up with TRBD2. The CDR3 contains 17 residues. Germline values: CDR1 MNHNY, CDR2 SVGAGI (reference sequence). Trimming cost V 0 bases and J 3 bases; bases outside gene matches: 6. The CDR3 here is CASSYSWGGRDYNEQFF. The CDR3 region has the DNA TGTGCCAGCAGTTACTCGTGGGGCGGGAGGGACTACAATGAGCAGTTCTTC.

The V gene is TRBV25-1, the J gene TRBJ1-2; D is unresolved. Germline-derived CDR1 and CDR2 are MGHDK and SYGVNS. CDR3 length: 14 amino acids. Trimming removed 3 bases from V and 2 bases from J, with 10 bases in between. CDR3 sequence: CASSDSPLNYGYTF. The CDR3 DNA follows: TGTGCCAGCAGTGATTCCCCGTTAAACTATGGCTACACCTTC.

This clonotype was seen repeatedly, ten times or more. CDR3 residues: CASSLPGTGSREQYF. The CDR3 DNA is TGTGCCAGCAGCTTACCCGGGACAGGGTCTCGCGAGCAGTACTTC. The chain recombines TRBV11-2 with TRBJ2-7; 9 nucleotides align to TRBD1. Germline-derived CDR1 and CDR2 are SGHAT and FQNNGV. V trimming: 2 bases; J trimming: 6 bases; junction bases outside the gene matches: 8. The CDR3 length is 15 residues.

There are many counts of this clonotype. CDR3 sequence reads: CASSAGTGTYNEQFF. CDR3 nucleotide sequence: TGTGCCAGCAGTGCCGGGACAGGTACTTACAATGAGCAGTTCTTC. The V gene is TRBV6-1, the J gene TRBJ2-1, with TRBD1 identical over 8 bases. V gave up 4 bases and J gave up 4 bases; unmatched junction bases: 6. CDR3 length: 15 amino acids. The germline V gene has CDR1 MNHNS and CDR2 SASEGT.

The sample holds many counts of this clonotype. The J gene is TRBJ2-3, the V gene TRBV28; TRBD2 is a possible D gene (6 bases). The CDR3 has 15 residues. V lost 1 base and J 0 bases, leaving 8 bases between the germline ends. The germline V gene has CDR1 MDHEN and CDR2 SYDVKM. DNA for the CDR3: TGTGCCAGCAGTTTATTTGCGGGGAGCACAGATACGCAGTATTTT. Amino acid sequence: CASSLFAGSTDTQYF.